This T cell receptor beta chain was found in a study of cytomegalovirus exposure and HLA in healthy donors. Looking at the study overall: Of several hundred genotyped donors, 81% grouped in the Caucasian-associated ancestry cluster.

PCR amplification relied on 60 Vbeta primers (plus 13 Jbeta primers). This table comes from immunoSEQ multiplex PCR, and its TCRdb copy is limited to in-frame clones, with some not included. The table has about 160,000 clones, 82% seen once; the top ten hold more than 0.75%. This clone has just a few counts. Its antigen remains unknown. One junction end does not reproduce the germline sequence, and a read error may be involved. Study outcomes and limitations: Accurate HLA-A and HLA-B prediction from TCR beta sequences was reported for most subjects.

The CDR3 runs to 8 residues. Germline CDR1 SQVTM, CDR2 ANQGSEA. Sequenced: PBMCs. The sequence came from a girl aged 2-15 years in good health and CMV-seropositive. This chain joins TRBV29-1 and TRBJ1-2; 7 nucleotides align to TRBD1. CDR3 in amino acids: CSGRDRDF. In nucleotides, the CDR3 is TGCAGCGGCCGGGACAGAGACTTC. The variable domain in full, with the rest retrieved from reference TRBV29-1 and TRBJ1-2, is SAVISQKPSRDICQRGTSLTIQCQVDSQVTMMFWYRQQPGQSLTLIATANQGSEATYESGFVIDKFPISRPNLTFSTLTVSNMSPEDSSIYLCSGRDRDFGSGTRLTVV.